The sequence of this TCR beta chain was determined in a study of response to subunit inactivated influenza vaccine. This CDR3 comprises 14 residues. J gave up 7 bases and V 6 bases, and 9 bases lay outside the gene matches. CDR1 is SGHTS and CDR2 is YDEGEE in the germline V gene. As to this clonotype: Its antigen is not identified.

TCRdb analysed the RT-PCR reads with MiXCR anew, one entry per CDR3 protein. The repertoire holds about 540,000 distinct CDR3 sequences, with less than 25% as singletons. Broader study findings: New T cells are recruited in small numbers by each seasonal influenza vaccination, according to the authors' suggestion.

The same sample was also used in a study of T cells expressing NK-cell markers. From that report: TCR beta cDNA was made by 5'RACE template switching with UMIs.

The receptor comes from a man aged 45-65 years who received an inactivated influenza vaccine. Sequencing used CD4+ T cells sorted from PBMCs, obtained 11 to 12 days after vaccination. The rearrangement joins TRBV5-8 to TRBJ1-5; 8 bases are shared with TRBD1. The CDR3 coding sequence is TGTGCCAGCATAGACAGGGGTCTCAGCCAGCCCCAGCATTTT. Protein product: CASIDRGLSQPQHF. The whole variable domain, remainder taken from reference TRBV5-8 and TRBJ1-5, is EAGVTQSPTHLIKTRGQQATLRCSPISGHTSVYWYQQALGLGLQFLLWYDEGEERNRGNFPPRFSGRQFPNYSSELNVNALELEDSALYLCASIDRGLSQPQHFGDGTRLSIL.